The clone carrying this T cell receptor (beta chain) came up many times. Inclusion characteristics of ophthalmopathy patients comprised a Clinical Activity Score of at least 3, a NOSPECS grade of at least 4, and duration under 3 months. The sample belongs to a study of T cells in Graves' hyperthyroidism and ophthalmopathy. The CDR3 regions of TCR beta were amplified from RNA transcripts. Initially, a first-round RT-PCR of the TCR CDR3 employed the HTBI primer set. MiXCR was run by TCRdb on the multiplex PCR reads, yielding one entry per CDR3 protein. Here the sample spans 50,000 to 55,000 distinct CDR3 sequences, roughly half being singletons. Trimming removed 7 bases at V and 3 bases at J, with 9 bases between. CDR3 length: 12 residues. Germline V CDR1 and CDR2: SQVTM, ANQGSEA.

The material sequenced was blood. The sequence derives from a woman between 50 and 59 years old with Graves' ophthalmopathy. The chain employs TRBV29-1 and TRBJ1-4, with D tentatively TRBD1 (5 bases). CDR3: CSAGTANEKLFF. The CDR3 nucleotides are TGCAGCGCCGGGACGGCTAATGAAAAACTGTTTTTT. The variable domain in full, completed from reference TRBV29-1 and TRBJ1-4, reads SAVISQKPSRDICQRGTSLTIQCQVDSQVTMMFWYRQQPGQSLTLIATANQGSEATYESGFVIDKFPISRPNLTFSTLTVSNMSPEDSSIYLCSAGTANEKLFFGSGTQLSVL.